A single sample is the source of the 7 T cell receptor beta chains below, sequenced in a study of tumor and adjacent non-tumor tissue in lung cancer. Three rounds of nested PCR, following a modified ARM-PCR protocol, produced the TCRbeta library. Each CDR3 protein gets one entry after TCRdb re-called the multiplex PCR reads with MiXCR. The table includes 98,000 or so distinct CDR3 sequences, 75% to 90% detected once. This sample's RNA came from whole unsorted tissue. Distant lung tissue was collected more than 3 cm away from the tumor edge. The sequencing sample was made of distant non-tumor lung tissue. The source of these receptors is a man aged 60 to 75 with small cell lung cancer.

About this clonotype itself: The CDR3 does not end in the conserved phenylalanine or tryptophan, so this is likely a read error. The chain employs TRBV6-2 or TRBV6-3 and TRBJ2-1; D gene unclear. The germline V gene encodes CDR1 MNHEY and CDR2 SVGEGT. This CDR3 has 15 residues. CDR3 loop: CASSYNGPEYNEQFI. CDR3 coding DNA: TGTGCCAGCAGTTACAACGGGCCGGAGTACAATGAACAGTTCATC.

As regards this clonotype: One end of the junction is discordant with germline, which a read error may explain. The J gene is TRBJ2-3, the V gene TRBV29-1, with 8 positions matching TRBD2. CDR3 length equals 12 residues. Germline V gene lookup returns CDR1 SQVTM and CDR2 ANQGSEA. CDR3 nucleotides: TGCAGCAGCGGACCAGCGGGAGATACGCTGTATTTT. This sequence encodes CSSGPAGDTLYF.

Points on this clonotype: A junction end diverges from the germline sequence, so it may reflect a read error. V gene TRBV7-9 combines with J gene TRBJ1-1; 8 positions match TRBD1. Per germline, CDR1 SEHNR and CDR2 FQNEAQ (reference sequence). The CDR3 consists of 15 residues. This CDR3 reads CASSIRYRGFLEAFF. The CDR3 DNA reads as TGTGCCAGCAGCATACGGTACAGGGGGTTTCTCGAAGCCTTCTTC.

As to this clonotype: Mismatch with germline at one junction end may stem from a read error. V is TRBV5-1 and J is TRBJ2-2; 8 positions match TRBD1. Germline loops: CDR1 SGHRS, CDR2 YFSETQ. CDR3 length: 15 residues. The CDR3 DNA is TGCGCCAGCACCCCGACAGGGGTCGGCACCGAGGAGCTGTTTTTT. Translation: CASTPTGVGTEELFF.

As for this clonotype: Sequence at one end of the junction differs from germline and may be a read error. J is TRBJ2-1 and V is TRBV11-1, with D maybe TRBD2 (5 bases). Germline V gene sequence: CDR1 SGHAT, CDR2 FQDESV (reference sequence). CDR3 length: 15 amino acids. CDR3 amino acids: CASSLERATFNGQFF. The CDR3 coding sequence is TGTGCCAGCAGCTTAGAGAGGGCGACCTTCAATGGGCAGTTCTTC.

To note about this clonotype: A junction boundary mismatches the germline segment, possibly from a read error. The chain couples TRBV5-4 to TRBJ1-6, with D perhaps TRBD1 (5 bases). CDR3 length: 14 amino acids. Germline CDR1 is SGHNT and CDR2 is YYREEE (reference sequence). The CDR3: CASSPDTGRFPLHF. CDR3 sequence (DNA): TGCGCCAGCAGCCCTGACACAGGAAGATTCCCCCTCCACTTT. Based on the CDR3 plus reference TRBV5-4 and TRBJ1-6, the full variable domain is ETGVTQSPTHLIKTRGQQVTLRCSSQSGHNTVSWYQQALGQGPQFIFQYYREEENGRGNFPPRFSGLQFPNYSSELNVNALELDDSALYLCASSPDTGRFPLHFGNGTRLTVT.

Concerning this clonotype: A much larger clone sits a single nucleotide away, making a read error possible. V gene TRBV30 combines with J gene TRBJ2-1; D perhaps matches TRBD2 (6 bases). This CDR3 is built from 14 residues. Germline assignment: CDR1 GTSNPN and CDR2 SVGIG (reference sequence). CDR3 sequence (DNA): TGTGCCTGCAGTGTGAATTCGGGACTGGGTGAGCAGTTCTTC. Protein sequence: CACSVNSGLGEQFF. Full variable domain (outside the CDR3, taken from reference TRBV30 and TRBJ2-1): SQTIHQWPATLVQPVGSPLSLECTVEGTSNPNLYWYRQAAGRGLQLLFYSVGIGQISSEVPQNLSASRPQDRQFILSSKKLLLSDSGFYLCACSVNSGLGEQFFGPGTRLTVL.